A single sample is the source of the 14 T cell receptor beta chains below, sequenced in a study of cytomegalovirus exposure and HLA in healthy donors. Using immunoSEQ multiplex PCR, the repertoire was profiled, and TCRdb retains in-frame clones only, with some absent. The top ten hold around 2.2% of the sample, which has 57,000 or so clones, 90% to 95% seen once. Sequenced input: PBMCs. These receptors were collected from a woman younger than 45 in good health and CMV-seronegative.

The sample holds one count of this clone. This chain links TRBV2 with TRBJ2-5, with D tentatively TRBD2 (6 bases). CDR1 SNHLY and CDR2 FYNNEI come from the germline V gene. V was trimmed by 8 bases and J by 5 bases, leaving 15 bases between them. CDR3 length: 13 amino acids. The CDR3, as DNA: TGTGCCAGCTGGGGCGGGATGGGGGAGACCCAGTACTTC. It is translated as CASWGGMGETQYF. Drawing the rest from reference TRBV2 and TRBJ2-5, the complete variable domain is EPEVTQTPSHQVTQMGQEVILRCVPISNHLYFYWYRQILGQKVEFLVSFYNNEISEKSEIFDDQFSVERPDGSNFTLKIRSTKLEDSAMYFCASWGGMGETQYFGPGTRLLVL.

CDR3 sequence: CASSQDSLAEPWGQFF. The CDR3 nucleotides are TGTGCCAGCAGCCAAGATTCGCTAGCGGAACCCTGGGGGCAGTTCTTC. This chain connects TRBV4-2 to TRBJ2-1; 7 bases align to TRBD2. The CDR3 is 16 amino acids. The V segment lost 0 bases and the J segment 12 bases; nucleotides outside the gene matches: 14. Germline V lookup: CDR1 LGHNA, CDR2 YNFKEQ.

The gene calls are TRBV5-1 and TRBJ1-5; D remains ambiguous. From germline, CDR1 is SGHRS and CDR2 YFSETQ. The CDR3 is 15 amino acids. V lost 0 bases, J lost 2 bases, and 9 bases lay in between. The CDR3: CASSLDSGGNQPQHF. The CDR3 DNA reads as TGCGCCAGCAGCTTGGACAGCGGTGGCAATCAGCCCCAGCATTTT.

The chain uses TRBV27 and TRBJ2-7; TRBD1 aligns across 11 bases. The CDR3 is made up of 14 amino acids. Per germline, CDR1 MNHEY and CDR2 SMNVEV (reference sequence). Unmatched junction bases numbered 3, after V lost 8 bases and J lost 0 bases. The CDR3 DNA reads TGTGCCAGCCAAGGGACAGGGGGCTCCTACGAGCAGTACTTC. Its protein is CASQGTGGSYEQYF.

To note about this clone: Other DNA sequences in the same sample also yield this CDR3. The J gene is TRBJ1-1, the V gene TRBV28; D perhaps matches TRBD1 (6 bases). The CDR3 covers 14 residues. CDR1 MDHEN and CDR2 SYDVKM come from the germline V gene. Between the trimmed V and J ends, which lost 7 bases and 1 base, there was a span of 13 bases. In DNA, the CDR3 is TGTGCCAGCACTCCGGGACAACCGAACACTGAAGCTTTCTTT. Protein sequence: CASTPGQPNTEAFF.

The genes are TRBV5-4 and TRBJ2-3; tentative D call: TRBD2 (6 bases). The CDR3 is made up of 15 amino acids. Germline V gene sequence: CDR1 SGHNT, CDR2 YYREEE (reference sequence). Trimming shortened V by 1 base and J by 5 bases, and 14 bases separated the two germline ends. The DNA of the CDR3 is TGTGCCAGCAGCTTGCCCGGGAGCCGAGGAGATACGCAGTATTTT. Its translation is CASSLPGSRGDTQYF.

The chain links TRBV15 to TRBJ2-1; the match to TRBD2 covers 7 bases. The V and J ends lost 5 bases and 5 bases, in that order; junction bases with no gene match: 9. The CDR3 is 15 amino acids. Per germline, CDR1 LNHNV and CDR2 YYDKDF (reference sequence). The CDR3, as DNA: TGTGCCACCAGCGGTCTAGCTGGGGGGGACAATGAGCAGTTCTTC. As protein: CATSGLAGGDNEQFF.

CDR3 protein: CASRENYGYTF. The CDR3, as DNA: TGTGCCAGCCGGGAAAACTATGGCTACACCTTC. The chain employs TRBV28 and TRBJ1-2; no firm D call. CDR1 is MDHEN, CDR2 SYDVKM, per germline. Trimming removed 8 bases at V and 2 bases at J, with 6 bases between. This CDR3 spans 11 amino acids.

V is TRBV6-5 and J is TRBJ2-1, with D possibly being TRBD2 (5 bases). The germline gives CDR1 MNHEY, CDR2 SVGAGI. This CDR3 region has 15 residues. Deletions cut 2 bases from V and 10 bases from J, with 18 bases between. The CDR3 region has the DNA TGTGCCAGCAGTTACCACGGACTGGAAGTAGAGGAGCAGTTCTTC. Translating gives CASSYHGLEVEEQFF.

This sequence joins TRBV7-3 and TRBJ1-1, with 9 bases aligning to TRBD1. There are 15 residues in the CDR3. CDR1 SGHTA and CDR2 FQGTGA come from the germline V gene. The V segment lost 1 base and the J segment 4 bases; nucleotides outside the gene matches: 4. The CDR3 region is CASSLMDRGATEAFF. The CDR3 region has the DNA TGTGCCAGCAGCTTAATGGACAGGGGAGCCACTGAAGCTTTCTTT.

In its sample, this clone was seen a few times. The chain carries TRBV9 and TRBJ2-2; 11 bases line up with TRBD2. This CDR3 comprises 15 residues. Germline CDR1 SGDLS, CDR2 YYNGEE. The trim removed 4 bases at V and 3 bases at J, leaving 2 bases unmatched. CDR3 nucleotides: TGTGCCAGCAGCATAGCGGGAGGGTACACCGGGGAGCTGTTTTTT. Amino acid sequence: CASSIAGGYTGELFF.

The CDR3 sequence: CASSHAGVDGYTF. The CDR3 DNA is TGTGCCAGCAGCCATGCAGGGGTTGACGGCTACACCTTC. V usage is TRBV27 and J usage is TRBJ1-2; tentative D call: TRBD1 (6 bases). The CDR3 has 13 amino acids. The V end lost 6 bases, the J end lost 8 bases, and 16 bases lay between the germline ends. Germline loops: CDR1 MNHEY, CDR2 SMNVEV (reference sequence).

The V gene is TRBV2, the J gene TRBJ1-1; 7 positions agree with TRBD1. The CDR3 extends over 14 amino acids. CDR1 and CDR2 (germline): SNHLY, FYNNEI. With 7 bases clipped from V and 3 bases from J, the junction kept 8 bases outside the gene matches. The chain's CDR3 is CASIQGGFHTEAFF. Written as DNA, the CDR3 is TGTGCCAGCATACAAGGGGGCTTTCACACTGAAGCTTTCTTT.

In this sample, this clone turned up once. The CDR3 protein is CASSWRDGPRRLFF. DNA of the CDR3: TGTGCCAGCAGCTGGCGGGACGGACCGCGGCGGTTGTTTTTT. The chain has TRBV5-4 and TRBJ2-2; D perhaps matches TRBD2 (6 bases). The germline gives CDR1 SGHNT, CDR2 YYREEE (reference sequence). Trimming shortened V by 3 bases and J by 15 bases, and 21 bases separated the two germline ends. This CDR3 is built from 14 residues.